Sequencing of this T cell receptor beta chain was carried out in a study of neurological immune-mediated disorders. TCRdb redid the calling of the 5' RACE reads with MiXCR, one entry per CDR3 protein. The sample records tens of thousands of distinct CDR3 sequences, roughly 3.1% being singletons. Trimming shortened V by 1 base and J by 6 bases, and 13 bases separated the two germline ends. Germline V gene sequence: CDR1 DFQATT, CDR2 SNEGSKA (reference sequence). This CDR3 is 13 amino acids long. Regarding time point: longitudinal time-point 1 (baseline). Where libraries were unsorted, they were derived from 2 million PBMCs stored at -80 degrees C. This clonotype was seen repeatedly, ten times or more.

Sequenced material: PBMCs. The chain has TRBV20-1 and TRBJ2-7, with D maybe TRBD1 (6 bases). The sequence derives from a woman aged 55-69 years with multiple sclerosis. The CDR3 nucleotides are TGCAGTGCTAGAGCCCCGGTCAGGGGCGAGCAGTACTTC. Protein: CSARAPVRGEQYF.